A selection of T cell receptor beta chains follows, all from one sample in a study of the immune and genomic landscape of osteosarcoma. Clones were sequenced by immunoSEQ multiplex PCR, and TCRdb holds only the in-frame ones, with some missing. The profile covers about 6,200 clones, with 60% to 80% appearing a single time and about 15% taken by the ten largest. The sequencing input was osteosarcoma tumor tissue from the lung. The receptors come from a human donor with osteosarcoma. The CDR3 runs from the conserved cysteine through the conserved F or W. Each record gives: J gene, clone size, D gene, V gene, CDR3 DNA, CDR3 protein. A D gene is named only where the DNA matches it firmly. A row's size may be missing; if present it is once, few, many or a size class.

TRBJ2-3 | . | TRBD1 | TRBV30 | TGTGCCGGGAGTAGGGGGGGACAGGGGGCGACAGATACGCAGTATTTT | CAGSRGGQGATDTQYF
TRBJ2-7 | . | . | TRBV6-1 | TGTGCCAGCAGTGGGGGTGGGCTTTCCGCCTACGAGCAGTACTTC | CASSGGGLSAYEQYF
TRBJ2-1 | . | TRBD1 | TRBV7-4 | TGTGCCAGCAGCTTAAGGTCCGGGACAGGCTCCTACAATGAGCAGTTCTTC | CASSLRSGTGSYNEQFF
TRBJ1-2 | few | . | TRBV6-5 | TGTGCCAGCGTCCGGGACGGGTATGGCTACACCTTC | CASVRDGYGYTF
TRBJ2-1 | . | TRBD2 | TRBV19 | TGTGCCAGTAGTCTTCGGGGGGACTCCTACAATGAGCAGTTCTTC | CASSLRGDSYNEQFF
TRBJ2-2 | few | TRBD1 | TRBV19 | TGTGCCTCCCGGGACAGGGTTACCGGGGAGCTGTTTTTT | CASRDRVTGELFF
TRBJ2-1 | . | . | TRBV27 | TGTGCCAGCATGCGATGGGACGGGGCCTACAATGAGCAGTTCTTC | CASMRWDGAYNEQFF
TRBJ1-5 | . | . | TRBV19 | TGTGCCAGTACCAGGGAGGGGTTTGATCAGCCCCAGCATTTT | CASTREGFDQPQHF
TRBJ2-7 | few | TRBD1 | TRBV27 | TGTGCCAGCAGTTTGACAGGGGGCCGTGAGCAGTACTTC | CASSLTGGREQYF
TRBJ2-1 | . | . | TRBV18 | TGTGCCAGCTCACCGGGCGGTGCCGGGCCCAACGAGCAGTTCTTC | CASSPGGAGPNEQFF
TRBJ2-3 | . | TRBD2 | TRBV7-2 | TGTGCCAGCAGCTCAAGAGCGGGAGGGCGGGATACGCAGTATTTT | CASSSRAGGRDTQYF
TRBJ2-7 | . | . | TRBV6-5 | TGTGCCAGCAGTTACGACGGGAGTGGGTACGAGCAGTACTTC | CASSYDGSGYEQYF
TRBJ2-7 | . | TRBD1 | TRBV27 | TGTGCCAGCAGCGACAGGGTGATGTACGAGCAGTACTTC | CASSDRVMYEQYF
TRBJ2-5 | . | TRBD1 | TRBV19 | TGTGCCAGTAGTATTAGACAGGGGATTGGGGAGACCCAGTACTTC | CASSIRQGIGETQYF
TRBJ2-5 | few | . | TRBV28 | TGTGCCAGCAGTTTAAACGGGAAGACCCAGTACTTC | CASSLNGKTQYF
TRBJ1-5 | . | . | TRBV15 | TGTGCCACCAGCAGAGGGAAGAATCAGCCCCAGCATTTT | CATSRGKNQPQHF
TRBJ1-1 | . | TRBD1 | TRBV4-2 | TGTGCCAGCAGCCAAACTCCCTACAGGGGAAGGAGGAACACTGAAGCTTTCTTT | CASSQTPYRGRRNTEAFF
TRBJ2-2 | large | TRBD2 | TRBV7-3 | TGTGCCAGCAGCTTCTCCCCTTCGACTAGCGGGAACACCGGGGAGCTGTTTTTT | CASSFSPSTSGNTGELFF
TRBJ2-7 | . | . | TRBV20-1 | TGCAGTGCTAGAGGGCCCTACGAGCAGTACTTC | CSARGPYEQYF
TRBJ2-2 | . | . | TRBV9 | TGTGCCAGCAGCCCGCTACGGGAGAACACCGGGGAGCTGTTTTTT | CASSPLRENTGELFF
TRBJ1-3 | . | . | TRBV18 | TGTGCCAGCTCACCACAGAACGGTGGAAACACCATATATTTT | CASSPQNGGNTIYF
TRBJ2-7 | . | TRBD1 | TRBV25-1 | TGTGCCAGCAGTAGATCCGGGACAGGGCTCTACGAGCAGTACTTC | CASSRSGTGLYEQYF
TRBJ2-5 | . | TRBD1 | TRBV6-1 | TGTGCCAGCAGCCGGACAGGCAACGGCCAAGAGACCCAGTACTTC | CASSRTGNGQETQYF
TRBJ1-1 | large | . | TRBV7-7 | TGTGCTAGCAGCTCTGGCCCCGGGGGTGAAGCTTTCTTT | CASSSGPGGEAFF
TRBJ1-5 | few | . | TRBV5-6 | TGTGCCAGCAGCTTGGGTCCCTCTGATCAGCCCCAGCATTTT | CASSLGPSDQPQHF
TRBJ2-7 | . | . | TRBV7-2 | TGTGCCAGCAGCCCCCGCAGGATTGCCTACGAGCAGTACTTC | CASSPRRIAYEQYF
TRBJ2-7 | few | . | TRBV5-5 | TGTGCCAGCAGTCCCCGACTGAACTCCTACGAGCAGTACTTC | CASSPRLNSYEQYF
TRBJ2-7 | . | TRBD2 | TRBV7-2 | TGTGCCAGCAGTTTCGGACTAGCGGGGATCACCTACGAGCAGTACTTC | CASSFGLAGITYEQYF
TRBJ1-1 | . | . | TRBV15 | TGTGCCACCAGCATTTCCAGGGCGAACACTGAAGCTTTCTTT | CATSISRANTEAFF
TRBJ2-5 | few | TRBD1 | TRBV29-1 | TGCAGCGTTCGAAGACAGGGGGAAGAGACCCAGTACTTC | CSVRRQGEETQYF
TRBJ1-2 | . | TRBD1 | TRBV7-2 | TGTGCCAGCAGTCAAGGGGACAGAGCTAACTATGGCTACACCTTC | CASSQGDRANYGYTF
TRBJ1-5 | . | TRBD1 | TRBV10-3 | TGTGCCATCAGTGAGGGACAGGGCCAGCCCCAGCATTTT | CAISEGQGQPQHF
TRBJ2-5 | . | . | TRBV7-2 | TGTGCCAGCAGTCGAACGGGGCAAGAGACCCAGTACTTC | CASSRTGQETQYF
TRBJ2-7 | . | TRBD1 | TRBV6-5 | TGTGCCAGCAGTGGGGGTCGAACAGGGGAGAGCGAGCAGTACTTC | CASSGGRTGESEQYF
TRBJ2-5 | . | TRBD1 | TRBV5-1 | TGCGCCAGCAGCTGGAACCCGGGACAGGGGAAAGAGACCCAGTACTTC | CASSWNPGQGKETQYF
TRBJ1-1 | . | TRBD1 | TRBV5-4 | TGTGCCACCACAAGAGGGGGGGCGCAGGGGGCTGAAGCTTTCTTT | CATTRGGAQGAEAFF
TRBJ1-1 | . | . | TRBV28 | TGTGCCGCTAATTTGGGGCAGAACACTGAAGCTTTCTTT | CAANLGQNTEAFF
TRBJ2-4 | . | . | TRBV19 | TGTGCCAGTAGTGACCTCGGGGGTCCAACCAAAAACATTCAGTACTTC | CASSDLGGPTKNIQYF
TRBJ1-2 | once | TRBD1 | TRBV9 | TGTGCCAGCAGCGTAGCTGGGGGACAGACCTATGGCTACACCTTC | CASSVAGGQTYGYTF
TRBJ2-2 | few | TRBD1 | TRBV30 | TGTGCCTGGAAGGTCGGGACAGGGGCTACCGGGGAGCTGTTTTTT | CAWKVGTGATGELFF